This TCR beta chain was profiled in a study of cytomegalovirus exposure and HLA in healthy donors. In the case of this clone: Antigen specificity is unknown.

This PCR relied on a set of 60 Vbeta primers and 13 Jbeta primers. Profiling relied on immunoSEQ multiplex PCR, and the TCRdb table lists in-frame clones only, not all of them. This table holds about 120,000 clones, about 85% found once. General study findings and limits: Accurate prediction of HLA-A and HLA-B alleles (for most subjects) was reportedly achieved from TCR beta sequences.

Germline CDR1 is SGHRS and CDR2 is YFSETQ. The CDR3 loop spans 14 amino acids. V was trimmed by 0 bases and J by 5 bases, leaving 11 bases between them. The sample comprised PBMCs. This clonotype originated in a man in his forties or fifties in good health and CMV-seronegative. This chain uses TRBV5-1 with TRBJ2-5; no clear D. The CDR3 reads CASSLELPPETQYF. CDR3 in DNA: TGCGCCAGCAGCTTGGAACTACCCCCCGAGACCCAGTACTTC.